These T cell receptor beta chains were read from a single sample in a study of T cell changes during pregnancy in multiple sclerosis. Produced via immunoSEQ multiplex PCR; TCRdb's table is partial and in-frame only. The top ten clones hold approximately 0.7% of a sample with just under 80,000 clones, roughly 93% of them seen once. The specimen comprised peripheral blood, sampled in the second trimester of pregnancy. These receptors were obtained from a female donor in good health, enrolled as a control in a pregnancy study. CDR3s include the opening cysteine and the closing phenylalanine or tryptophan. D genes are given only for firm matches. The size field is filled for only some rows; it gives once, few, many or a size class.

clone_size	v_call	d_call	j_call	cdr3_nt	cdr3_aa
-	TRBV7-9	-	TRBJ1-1	TGTGCCAGCAGCTTACCTACTGGGAACACTGAAGCTTTCTTT	CASSLPTGNTEAFF
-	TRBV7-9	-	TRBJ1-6	TGTGCCAGCAGCTTAGGAGGAGTCTATAATTCACCCCTCCACTTT	CASSLGGVYNSPLHF
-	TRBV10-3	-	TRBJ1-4	TGTGCCATCAGTGATTACCGGGGGAATGAAAAACTGTTTTTT	CAISDYRGNEKLFF
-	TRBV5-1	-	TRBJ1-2	TGCGCCAGCAGCTCCGGACACCCCACGGTAGGCTACACCTTC	CASSSGHPTVGYTF
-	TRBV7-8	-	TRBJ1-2	TGTGCCAGCAGCTACAACAGGGCCCCACCGGGTGGCTACACCTTC	CASSYNRAPPGGYTF
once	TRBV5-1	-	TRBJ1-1	TGCGCCAGCAGCTTGGCATTGGACAGAGAAGCTTTCTTT	CASSLALDREAFF
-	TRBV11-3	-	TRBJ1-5	TGTGCCAGCGCTACAGATTTCAATCAGCCCCAGCATTTT	CASATDFNQPQHF
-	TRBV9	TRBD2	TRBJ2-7	TGTGCCAGCAGCGCTGGACTAGCGGACTACGAGCAGTACTTC	CASSAGLADYEQYF
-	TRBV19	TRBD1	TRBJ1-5	TGTGCCAGTAGTACTTCCTTGACAGGGCCCAATCAGCCCCAGCATTTT	CASSTSLTGPNQPQHF
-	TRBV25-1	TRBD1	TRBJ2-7	TGTGCCAGCAGCCTGACAGGGGGCAGCTACGAGCAGTACTTC	CASSLTGGSYEQYF
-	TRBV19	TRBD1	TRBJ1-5	TGTGCCAGTAGCAGAACGGGACAGATGACTCAGCCCCAGCATTTT	CASSRTGQMTQPQHF